The 11 T cell receptor beta chains reported below all come from one sample, sequenced in a study of tissue T cells after allogeneic stem cell transplantation. Clones were sequenced by immunoSEQ multiplex PCR, and TCRdb holds only the in-frame ones, with some missing. This sample has about 48,000 clones; roughly 73% occur once, and the top ten carry roughly 0.7%. The sample was sorted cells pooled from one or two spleens. These receptors were taken from a pool of C57BL/6 mice in good health.

Turning to this clone: Genes and germline are mouse. The sequence runs out 1 residue before the end of the CDR3; the remainder is reconstructed from the germline J gene. The V gene is TRBV29, the J gene TRBJ2-2; 10 bases map to TRBD1. J gave up 5 bases and V 1 base, and 1 base lay outside the gene matches. CDR1 and CDR2 from the germline V gene are MSHET and SYDVDS. The CDR3 is made up of 15 amino acids. The CDR3 sequence is CASSLLGQGTGQLYF. Partial CDR3 DNA: TGTGCTAGCAGTTTATTGGGACAGGGGACCGGGCAGCTCTAC.

This clone was detected a few times. Gene names denote mouse genes. Here the CDR3 reads CASSWDRRKKNNERLFF. CDR3 bases read: TGTGCCAGCAGCTGGGACAGGCGGAAGAAAAACAACGAAAGATTATTT. J is TRBJ1-4 and V is TRBV3; 8 bases are a match to TRBD1. The read stops 1 residue short of the end of the CDR3; the missing end is completed from the germline J gene. V was clipped by 4 bases and J by 4 bases; unmatched bases: 11. CDR3 length: 17 amino acids. CDR1 and CDR2 (germline): SNHLY, FYNGKV (reference sequence).

Worth noting for this clone: Germline and genes: mouse. The CDR3 end lies 1 residue beyond the end of the read and is filled in from the germline J gene. The sample carries other DNA sequences with the same CDR3. The rearrangement uses TRBV20 and TRBJ2-7; TRBD2 might be the D (6 bases). Trimming removed 4 bases at V and 3 bases at J, with 7 bases between. Germline assignment: CDR1 GFQATS and CDR2 STVNSAI. This CDR3 has 11 amino acids. Partial CDR3 DNA: TGTGGTGCTACGGGGGGCTATGAACAGTAC. Amino acids: CGATGGYEQY. The complete CDR3 sequence is CGATGGYEQYF.

Points on this clone: Mouse gene names and germline throughout. Here the CDR3 reads CASSIDRQDTGQLYF. Incomplete CDR3 DNA: TGTGCCAGCAGTATAGATAGACAGGACACCGGGCAGCTCTAC. The chain links TRBV19 to TRBJ2-2; a possible D gene is TRBD1 (6 bases). The read stops 1 residue short of the end of the CDR3; the missing end is completed from the germline J gene. Per the germline V gene, CDR1 is FNHDT and CDR2 is SITEND (reference sequence). V shed 0 bases and J shed 3 bases, with 9 bases lying between them. This CDR3 has 15 residues.

Points on this clone: The genes and germline here are from mouse. Here the CDR3 reads CASSSGGDTGQLYF. CDR3 DNA, as far as it was read: TGTGCCAGCAGCTCAGGGGGCGACACCGGGCAGCTCTAC. The V gene is TRBV19, the J gene TRBJ2-2; TRBD1 matches 8 bases. The read is 1 residue too short to cover the CDR3 end, so that end is filled in from the germline J gene. Germline assignment: CDR1 FNHDT and CDR2 SITEND (reference sequence). The trim removed 5 bases at V and 3 bases at J, leaving 3 bases unmatched. The CDR3 spans 14 residues.

Comment on this clone: Any gene name here is a mouse gene name. The CDR3 end falls 1 residue outside the read, so it is completed with the germline J gene. The V call is TRBV13-2, the J call TRBJ1-3; TRBD1 agrees at 8 bases. V was clipped by 3 bases and J by 0 bases; unmatched bases: 2. Germline loops: CDR1 NNHNN, CDR2 SYGAGS (reference sequence). CDR3 length equals 15 residues. The DNA read from the CDR3 is TGTGCCAGCGGTGGGGGACAGGTTTCTGGAAATACGCTCTAT. This translates into CASGGGQVSGNTLY. The CDR3 in its entirety is CASGGGQVSGNTLYF.

Of note for this clone: Mouse gene names apply. The read falls 1 residue short of the CDR3 end, and the missing part is taken from the germline J gene. The chain employs TRBV20 and TRBJ1-3; unclear D gene. The CDR3 consists of 14 residues. CDR1 and CDR2 (germline): GFQATS, STVNSAI. Between the trimmed V and J ends, which lost 1 base and 0 bases, there was a span of 7 bases. CDR3 DNA, as far as it was read: TGTGGTGCTAGGGTGGGAATTTCTGGAAATACGCTCTAT. As protein: CGARVGISGNTLY. The CDR3 as a whole reads CGARVGISGNTLYF.

In the case of this clone: Gene names are the mouse ones. The read terminates 1 residue ahead of where the CDR3 ends, so the germline J gene completes it. The genes are TRBV2 and TRBJ2-4; a weak D match, TRBD1 (6 bases). The CDR3 runs 13 residues. The V and J ends lost 3 bases and 4 bases respectively, with 8 bases between them. In germline, CDR1 is LGHNA, CDR2 YSYQKL. The CDR3 spells CASSQYRENTLYF. The CDR3 DNA, read in part, is TGTGCCAGCAGCCAGTACAGGGAAAACACCTTGTAC.

On this clone: Gene names refer to mouse genes. The CDR3 goes on 1 residue after the read ends, and that part is filled in from the germline J gene. The V gene is TRBV12-2, the J gene TRBJ2-1; no clear D gene. The ends were cut back, 4 bases at V and 6 bases at J, with 6 bases in the middle. CDR3 length: 11 residues. Germline CDR1 reads SGHLS; CDR2 reads HYDKME. The CDR3 sequence: CASSPPAEQFF. The sequenced part of the CDR3 DNA is TGTGCCAGCTCCCCCCCTGCTGAGCAGTTC.

Comment on this clone: Gene labels here are mouse ones. The CDR3 end is not reached by the read, which stops 1 residue before it; the germline J gene fills it in. The chain combines TRBV17 with TRBJ1-1; D is uncertain. V was clipped by 0 bases and J by 6 bases, with 11 bases between them. The CDR3 consists of 14 residues. Germline-derived CDR1 and CDR2 are MNHDT and YYDKIL. The CDR3 sequence is CASSRDVGKAEVFF. The covered CDR3 bases are TGTGCTAGCAGTAGAGATGTGGGAAAGGCAGAAGTCTTC.

To note about this clone: Gene names are mouse gene names. The sequenced part of the CDR3 DNA is TGTGCCAGCGGTGATGCAGGGGGCGCCAACGAAAGATTATTT. This gives the protein CASGDAGGANERLF. The entire CDR3 sequence reads CASGDAGGANERLFF. The rearrangement joins TRBV13-2 to TRBJ1-4; 8 bases match TRBD1. Coverage ceases 1 residue before the CDR3 finishes, and the germline J gene fills in the end. In germline, CDR1 is NNHNN, CDR2 SYGAGS (reference sequence). This CDR3 region has 15 residues. The junction had 1 base not matched to a gene; V was cut back by 0 bases and J by 3 bases.